This passage covers 21 T cell receptor beta chains from one sample sequenced in a study of T cell responses to AZD1222 COVID-19 vaccine. Data came from immunoSEQ multiplex PCR; TCRdb stores just in-frame clones and leaves some out. This table holds 100,000 to 150,000 clones, roughly 90% found once. The sample consisted of peripheral blood, taken on day 0 of AZD1222 vaccination. The origin of the receptors is an adult in good health.

CDR3 sequence: CAITAASSYEQYF. The CDR3 region has the DNA TGTGCCATCACGGCGGCTAGCTCCTACGAGCAGTACTTC. The chain combines TRBV10-3 with TRBJ2-7; unclear D gene. Deletions cut 7 bases from V and 0 bases from J, with 10 bases between. The CDR3 is 13 residues long. Germline V lookup: CDR1 ENHRY, CDR2 SYGVKD.

The rearrangement uses TRBV5-6 and TRBJ2-7; D uncertain. Trimming left V 0 bases short and J 3 bases short, with 4 bases between. Per germline, CDR1 SGHDT and CDR2 YYEEEE. The length of the CDR3 is 12 residues. CDR3 DNA: TGTGCCAGCAGCTTGGGAGACTACGAGCAGTACTTC. Translation: CASSLGDYEQYF. Filled out from reference TRBV5-6 and TRBJ2-7, the complete variable domain reads DAGVTQSPTHLIKTRGQQVTLRCSPKSGHDTVSWYQQALGQGPQFIFQYYEEEERQRGNFPDRFSGHQFPNYSSELNVNALLLGDSALYLCASSLGDYEQYFGPGTRLTVT.

The chain carries TRBV28 and TRBJ2-7; D not certain. The V end lost 5 bases, the J end lost 3 bases, and 11 bases lay between the germline ends. Germline V gives CDR1 MDHEN, CDR2 SYDVKM. There are 13 residues in the CDR3. CDR3 DNA sequence: TGTGCCAGCAGTAGGTCCCCATTCTACGAGCAGTACTTC. Translation: CASSRSPFYEQYF.

This rearrangement joins TRBV12-3 or TRBV12-4 to TRBJ1-5, with D uncertain. The V and J ends lost 3 bases and 9 bases respectively, with 6 bases between them. This CDR3 contains 11 residues. CDR3 sequence reads: CASSFGGPQHF. CDR3 coding DNA: TGTGCCAGCAGTTTCGGCGGGCCCCAGCATTTT.

The chain couples TRBV11-2 to TRBJ2-5, with TRBD2 matching over 9 bases. Germline loops: CDR1 SGHAT, CDR2 FQNNGV. This CDR3 region has 14 residues. Trimming removed 5 bases from V and 1 base from J; junction bases left unmatched: 2. The CDR3: CASSLAGTQETQYF. The DNA of the CDR3 is TGTGCCAGCAGCCTAGCGGGGACCCAAGAGACCCAGTACTTC.

The genes are TRBV7-3 and TRBJ2-5; a weak D match, TRBD1 (6 bases). Trimming left V 5 bases short and J 1 base short, with 17 bases between. The CDR3 loop spans 16 amino acids. Germline V gives CDR1 SGHTA, CDR2 FQGTGA. CDR3 nucleotide sequence: TGTGCCAGCAGCCTGGGGGCTAGCCTCCTCCAAGAGACCCAGTACTTC. It codes for CASSLGASLLQETQYF.

This chain connects TRBV7-2 to TRBJ2-7; no reliable D call. Trimming left V 5 bases short and J 2 bases short, with 10 bases between. The CDR3 has 13 residues. The germline V gene has CDR1 SGHTA and CDR2 FQGNSA. CDR3 loop: CASSDPPTYEQYF. The CDR3 DNA reads as TGTGCCAGCAGCGACCCACCCACCTACGAGCAGTACTTC.

The gene calls are TRBV12-3 or TRBV12-4 and TRBJ2-1; D gene uncertain. Deletions cut 11 bases from V and 7 bases from J, with 12 bases between. The length of the CDR3 is 11 residues. CDR3 region: CACWALNEQFF. The CDR3 DNA is TGTGCCTGTTGGGCATTGAATGAGCAGTTCTTC.

This clone was seen only once. The V call is TRBV7-9, the J call TRBJ2-7, with D perhaps matching TRBD1 or TRBD2 (5 bases each). Trimming shortened V by 2 bases and J by 6 bases, and 17 bases separated the two germline ends. The CDR3 extends over 15 amino acids. CDR1 is SEHNR and CDR2 is FQNEAQ in the germline V gene (reference sequence). The chain's CDR3 is CASSLSSGPLSEQYF. In nucleotides, the CDR3 is TGTGCCAGCAGCTTATCATCGGGGCCTTTGAGCGAGCAGTACTTC.

The chain is built from TRBV7-2 and TRBJ1-5; the D is unclear. The CDR3 extends over 15 amino acids. The V gene lost 5 bases and the J gene lost 5 bases, with 16 bases spanning the gap. CDR1 is SGHTA and CDR2 is FQGNSA in the germline V gene. The CDR3 coding sequence is TGTGCCAGCAGCCCTCAGGACGGTGCTCATCAGCCCCAGCATTTT. This sequence encodes CASSPQDGAHQPQHF.

The chain couples TRBV4-3 to TRBJ2-7; 14 bases are a match to TRBD2. V shed 4 bases, J shed 4 bases, and the junction held 3 bases outside the gene matches. CDR3 length: 15 residues. Germline CDR1 LGHNA, CDR2 YSLEER. CDR3 nucleotide sequence: TGCGCCAGCAGCCCGGGACTAGCGGGAGTTTACGAGCAGTACTTC. This codes for CASSPGLAGVYEQYF.

The V gene is TRBV5-5, the J gene TRBJ1-1; 7 bases match TRBD1. J lost 2 bases, V lost 4 bases, and 8 bases had no gene match. Germline assignment: CDR1 SGHKS and CDR2 YYEKEE (reference sequence). The CDR3 has 15 amino acids. The CDR3 spells CASSRGTAPNTEAFF. The CDR3, as DNA: TGTGCCAGCAGCCGCGGGACAGCGCCTAACACTGAAGCTTTCTTT.

The rearrangement joins TRBV30 to TRBJ2-5; the match to TRBD2 covers 7 bases. The CDR3 consists of 16 residues. With V trimmed by 0 bases and J by 5 bases, 12 bases remained unmatched. Germline-derived CDR1 and CDR2 are GTSNPN and SVGIG (reference sequence). The CDR3 sequence: CAWSVGSALGGETQYF. The CDR3 nucleotides are TGTGCCTGGAGTGTTGGGTCAGCCCTCGGGGGGGAGACCCAGTACTTC.

The chain joins TRBV29-1 to TRBJ1-1; 7 bases line up with TRBD1. V dropped 1 base and J dropped 3; count of bases not matched to a gene: 8. The germline V gene has CDR1 SQVTM and CDR2 ANQGSEA. The CDR3 loop spans 15 amino acids. CDR3 in amino acids: CSVEGKGGVDTEAFF. For the CDR3, the DNA is TGCAGCGTTGAAGGGAAAGGGGGCGTGGACACTGAAGCTTTCTTT.

The J gene is TRBJ2-1, the V gene TRBV3-1 (or the pseudogene TRBV3-2); D not certain. Germline CDR1 reads LGHDT; CDR2 reads YNNKEL (reference sequence). This CDR3 comprises 12 residues. The ends were cut back, 0 bases at V and 6 bases at J, with 3 bases in the middle. DNA for the CDR3: TGTGCCAGCAGCCAAGATTTCAATGAGCAGTTCTTC. This gives the protein CASSQDFNEQFF.

The CDR3 DNA reads TGTGCCAGCAGTTTCTCTGGGACAGGGTTCTACGAGCAGTACTTC. This translates into CASSFSGTGFYEQYF. V and J are TRBV28 and TRBJ2-7, with 9 bases aligning to TRBD1. In germline, CDR1 is MDHEN, CDR2 SYDVKM. The CDR3 is 15 residues long. J gave up 3 bases and V 3 bases, and 6 bases lay outside the gene matches.

CDR3 sequence: CASSPHQGKQFF. CDR3 DNA: TGCGCCAGCAGCCCTCACCAGGGTAAGCAGTTCTTC. This chain links TRBV4-3 with TRBJ2-1; possibly TRBD1 for D (5 bases). CDR1 and CDR2 (germline): LGHNA, YSLEER. V dropped 4 bases and J dropped 11 bases, with 12 bases sitting between them. There are 12 residues in the CDR3.

The chain carries TRBV19 and TRBJ1-4, with a weak D call TRBD1 (5 bases). CDR1 and CDR2 from the germline V gene are LNHDA and SQIVND (reference sequence). The CDR3 has 14 residues. Trimming took off 1 base at V and 7 bases at J, with 10 bases between the two ends. This chain's CDR3 is CASSIGGGGEKLFF. CDR3 DNA sequence: TGTGCCAGTAGTATAGGGGGGGGAGGTGAAAAACTGTTTTTT.

J is TRBJ1-3 and V is TRBV10-3, with D tentatively TRBD1 (5 bases). CDR1 and CDR2 from the germline V gene are ENHRY and SYGVKD. CDR3 length equals 16 residues. Trimming left V 6 bases short and J 1 base short, with 16 bases between. The CDR3: CAISSPGYSSGNTIYF. The DNA of the CDR3 is TGTGCCATCAGCTCACCAGGGTATTCATCTGGAAACACCATATATTTT.

This clone was observed a single time. The chain joins TRBV19 to TRBJ2-2; D is undetermined. Germline CDR1 and CDR2: LNHDA and SQIVND (reference sequence). Deletions cut 3 bases from V and 5 bases from J, with 13 bases between. CDR3 length: 15 residues. DNA of the CDR3: TGTGCCAGTAGTATTTTACCGGGTACGACCGGGGAGCTGTTTTTT. Translated, it gives CASSILPGTTGELFF.

CDR3 bases: TGTGCCAGCAGCGTAGACGGGACTGGGGACCAGTACTTC. Translation: CASSVDGTGDQYF. This chain joins TRBV9 and TRBJ2-5, with D perhaps TRBD2 (6 bases). Trimming left V 0 bases short and J 10 bases short, with 13 bases between. The CDR3 is 13 amino acids. Germline loops: CDR1 SGDLS, CDR2 YYNGEE. Full variable domain (outside the CDR3, taken from reference TRBV9 and TRBJ2-5): DSGVTQTPKHLITATGQRVTLRCSPRSGDLSVYWYQQSLDQGLQFLIQYYNGEERAKGNILERFSAQQFPDLHSELNLSSLELGDSALYFCASSVDGTGDQYFGPGTRLLVL.